This T cell receptor (beta chain) originates from a study of OX40 agonist ivuxolimab in advanced cancers. Study-level points and caveats: The study found among the lowest clonal expansion in partial responders at 0.1-3.0 mg/kg.

V lost 4 bases, J lost 5 bases, and 12 bases lay in between. The CDR3 extends over 13 amino acids. The V gene's germline CDR1 is SGHDT and CDR2 YYEEEE. Clones were sequenced by immunoSEQ multiplex PCR, and TCRdb holds only the in-frame ones, with some missing. This sample has about 33,000 clones, with approximately 90% found just once. A note on this clone: What it recognizes is unknown.

Patients were ruled out by autoimmune disease history or systemic immunosuppression. Collection of blood occurred at baseline, at cycle 4 day 1, and at cycle 7 day 1. The sequence came from an adult with an advanced solid tumor such as melanoma, head and neck, liver or kidney cancer. The material sequenced was CD4+ or CD8+ T cells sorted from blood, taken in a trial of the OX40 agonist ivuxolimab. The chain joins TRBV5-6 to TRBJ2-5; D gene uncertain. The CDR3 sequence is CASSPDLRETQYF. The DNA of the CDR3 is TGTGCCAGCAGCCCCGACCTCCGGGAGACCCAGTACTTC.